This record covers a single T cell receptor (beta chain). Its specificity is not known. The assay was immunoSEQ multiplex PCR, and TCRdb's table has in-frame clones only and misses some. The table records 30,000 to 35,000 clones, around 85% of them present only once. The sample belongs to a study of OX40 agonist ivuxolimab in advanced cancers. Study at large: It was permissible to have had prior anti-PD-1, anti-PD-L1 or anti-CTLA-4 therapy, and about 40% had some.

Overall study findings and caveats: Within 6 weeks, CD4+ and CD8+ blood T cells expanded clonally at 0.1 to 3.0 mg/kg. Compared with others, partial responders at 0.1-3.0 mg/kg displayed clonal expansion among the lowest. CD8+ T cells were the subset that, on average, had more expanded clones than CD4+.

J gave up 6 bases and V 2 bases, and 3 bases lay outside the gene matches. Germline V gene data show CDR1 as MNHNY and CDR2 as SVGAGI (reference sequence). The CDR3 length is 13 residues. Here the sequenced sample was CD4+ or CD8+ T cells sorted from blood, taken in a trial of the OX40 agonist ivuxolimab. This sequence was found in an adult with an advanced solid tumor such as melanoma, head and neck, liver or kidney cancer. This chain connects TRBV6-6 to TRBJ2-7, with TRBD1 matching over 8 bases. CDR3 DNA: TGTGCCAGCAGTTACGAAACAGGGGGCGAGCAGTACTTC. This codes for CASSYETGGEQYF.